The 15 T cell receptor beta chains given below trace back to one sample, sequenced in a study of cytomegalovirus exposure and HLA in healthy donors. Researchers ran the PCR with 60 Vbeta and 13 Jbeta primers. Produced via immunoSEQ multiplex PCR; TCRdb's table is partial and in-frame only. The sample consists of 50,000 to 65,000 clones, approximately 75% of them appearing once. The sample comprised PBMCs. Every receptor here comes from a man between 50 and 59 years old in good health and CMV-seropositive.

J is TRBJ2-3 and V is TRBV13; D uncertain. The CDR3 has 15 residues. Germline CDR1 is PRHDT and CDR2 is FYEKMQ (reference sequence). V was cut by 0 bases and J by 5 bases, with 12 bases left in between. In DNA, the CDR3 is TGTGCCAGCAGCTTAGGGAAGCCCCCGCTAGATACGCAGTATTTT. Translating gives CASSLGKPPLDTQYF.

The chain is built from TRBV7-2 and TRBJ1-5; D is undetermined. The ends were cut back, 6 bases at V and 2 bases at J, with 11 bases in the middle. This CDR3 comprises 14 residues. Looked up from germline, CDR1 is SGHTA and CDR2 is FQGNSA. The DNA of the CDR3 is TGTGCCAGCAGTTCTGACTGGGGCAATCAGCCCCAGCATTTT. Its protein product is CASSSDWGNQPQHF.

V gene TRBV5-1 combines with J gene TRBJ1-1; 10 positions agree with TRBD1. CDR1 is SGHRS, CDR2 YFSETQ, per germline. The trim removed 6 bases at V and 4 bases at J, leaving 9 bases unmatched. This CDR3 is built from 15 residues. The CDR3 nucleotides are TGCGCCAGCACAATTTCCTGGACAGGGGGCACTGAAGCTTTCTTT. Its protein product is CASTISWTGGTEAFF.

This clone was seen only once. This sequence joins TRBV29-1 and TRBJ1-1; 7 nucleotides agree with TRBD1. CDR3 length: 13 residues. Trimming took 8 bases from V and 3 from J; bases not matched to a gene: 9. The germline V gene has CDR1 SQVTM and CDR2 ANQGSEA. The CDR3 region is CSTREGADTEAFF. DNA of the CDR3: TGCAGCACACGAGAGGGGGCGGACACTGAAGCTTTCTTT. Full variable domain (rest looked up from reference TRBV29-1 and TRBJ1-1): SAVISQKPSRDICQRGTSLTIQCQVDSQVTMMFWYRQQPGQSLTLIATANQGSEATYESGFVIDKFPISRPNLTFSTLTVSNMSPEDSSIYLCSTREGADTEAFFGQGTRLTVV.

The chain recombines TRBV6-5 with TRBJ1-1, with TRBD1 matching 9 bases. The CDR3 covers 15 residues. The germline gives CDR1 MNHEY, CDR2 SVGAGI. V shed 2 bases and J 5 bases; nucleotides not matched to a gene: 6. The CDR3 bases are TGTGCCAGCAGTTACCGTCCGACAGGGGGGACTGAAGCTTTCTTT. Protein: CASSYRPTGGTEAFF.

The CDR3 nucleotides are TGTGCCAGTAGTTCTTACACGGGCACTGAAGCTTTCTTT. Translation gives CASSSYTGTEAFF. J is TRBJ1-1 and V is TRBV19; unclear D gene. The CDR3 is 13 residues long. From germline, CDR1 is LNHDA and CDR2 SQIVND (reference sequence). V was cut by 5 bases and J by 4 bases, with 11 bases left in between.

A few counts support this clone. The V gene is TRBV25-1, the J gene TRBJ2-3; D perhaps matches TRBD1 (5 bases). Germline CDR1 and CDR2: MGHDK and SYGVNS. The CDR3 length is 15 residues. V was pared by 3 bases and J by 0 bases, with 10 bases between. CDR3 residues: CASSDDRVSTDTQYF. The CDR3 DNA follows: TGTGCCAGCAGTGACGACAGAGTTAGCACAGATACGCAGTATTTT. Variable domain in full (rest from reference TRBV25-1 and TRBJ2-3): EADIYQTPRYLVIGTGKKITLECSQTMGHDKMYWYQQDPGMELHLIHYSYGVNSTEKGDLSSESTVSRIRTEHFPLTLESARPSHTSQYLCASSDDRVSTDTQYFGPGTRLTVL.

The J gene is TRBJ2-2, the V gene TRBV5-1; 7 bases align to TRBD1. Unmatched junction bases numbered 5, after V lost 4 bases and J lost 8 bases. Looked up from germline, CDR1 is SGHRS and CDR2 is YFSETQ. The CDR3 is made up of 13 amino acids. The CDR3 sequence: CASSTDRVGELFF. The CDR3 nucleotides are TGCGCCAGCAGCACAGACAGGGTTGGGGAGCTGTTTTTT.

The CDR3 DNA is TGTGCCAGCAGTCCGGCGGCGGATTCACCCCTCCACTTT. Its translation is CASSPAADSPLHF. The V and J genes are TRBV6-5 and TRBJ1-6; D is unclear. Trimming took off 5 bases at V and 8 bases at J, with 10 bases between the two ends. This CDR3 has 13 residues. Looked up from germline, CDR1 is MNHEY and CDR2 is SVGAGI.

The chain has TRBV30 and TRBJ1-3; D possibly corresponds to TRBD1 (5 bases). The CDR3 is 13 amino acids. Germline V gene lookup returns CDR1 GTSNPN and CDR2 SVGIG (reference sequence). Trimming pared 0 bases from V and 2 bases from J, leaving 5 bases between. CDR3 in DNA: TGTGCCTGGAGTGTAGGGGCTGGAAACACCATATATTTT. It translates to CAWSVGAGNTIYF.

This chain joins TRBV5-5 and TRBJ2-5; tentative D call: TRBD1 (5 bases). The CDR3 covers 17 residues. Per the germline V gene, CDR1 is SGHKS and CDR2 is YYEKEE (reference sequence). The germline V and J ends were trimmed by 0 bases and 2 bases, with 17 bases remaining between them. The CDR3 DNA sequence: TGTGCCAGCAGCTTGGAGCCAACCAGGGCGACACAAGAGACCCAGTACTTC. Translation gives CASSLEPTRATQETQYF.

This clone turned up a few times. The chain joins TRBV27 to TRBJ2-7; maybe TRBD1 (5 bases). The germline V and J ends were trimmed by 6 bases and 0 bases, with 12 bases remaining between them. The CDR3 length is 14 residues. CDR1 is MNHEY and CDR2 is SMNVEV in the germline V gene (reference sequence). CDR3 residues: CASRRQFPSYEQYF. The CDR3 coding sequence is TGTGCCAGCAGGCGACAGTTCCCCTCCTACGAGCAGTACTTC.

The gene calls are TRBV7-3 and TRBJ2-3; 16 bases fit TRBD2. Per the germline V gene, CDR1 is SGHTA and CDR2 is FQGTGA. Trimming at V came to 5 bases and at J to 6 bases, leaving 5 bases not matched to a gene. There are 16 residues in the CDR3. The DNA of the CDR3 is TGTGCCAGCAGCGCCGGGACTAGCGGGAGGGGGGATACGCAGTATTTT. It is translated as CASSAGTSGRGDTQYF. Looking up the rest from reference TRBV7-3 and TRBJ2-3 gives the full variable domain: GAGVSQTPSNKVTEKGKYVELRCDPISGHTALYWYRQSLGQGPEFLIYFQGTGAADDSGLPNDRFFAVRPEGSVSTLKIQRTERGDSAVYLCASSAGTSGRGDTQYFGPGTRLTVL.

This clone was seen only once. The chain recombines TRBV9 with TRBJ1-6, with TRBD1 matching over 9 bases. CDR1 is SGDLS, CDR2 YYNGEE, per germline. After removal of 0 bases from V and 10 bases from J, the junction contained 5 bases not matched to a gene. The CDR3 is 15 residues long. In DNA, the CDR3 is TGTGCCAGCAGCGTAGAAACAGGGGGCTCATCACCCCTCCACTTT. Its translation: CASSVETGGSSPLHF. The full variable domain, in which reference TRBV9 and TRBJ1-6 provide the parts outside the CDR3, is DSGVTQTPKHLITATGQRVTLRCSPRSGDLSVYWYQQSLDQGLQFLIQYYNGEERAKGNILERFSAQQFPDLHSELNLSSLELGDSALYFCASSVETGGSSPLHFGNGTRLTVT.

The chain links TRBV27 to TRBJ2-7; possibly TRBD2 for D (5 bases). Germline CDR1 MNHEY, CDR2 SMNVEV (reference sequence). V lost 3 bases, J lost 5 bases, and 14 bases lay in between. The CDR3 consists of 14 residues. This CDR3 reads CASSLGDPTDEQYF. In DNA form, the CDR3 reads TGTGCCAGCAGTTTGGGAGACCCGACCGACGAGCAGTACTTC.